These T cell receptor beta chains were read from a single sample in a study of spatial heterogeneity in lung cancer. MiXCR was run by TCRdb on the 5' RACE reads, yielding one entry per CDR3 protein. The sample lists about 120,000 distinct CDR3 sequences, 10% to 15% occurring once. Sequenced material: PBMCs, taken at follow-up. The origin of the receptors is a male donor with early-stage non-small cell lung cancer. Each CDR3 is given with its conserved first and last residue. D genes are given only for firm matches. Rows may omit the clone size; those that give it use once, few, many or a size class.

D gene	J gene	V gene	clone size	CDR3 DNA	CDR3 protein
NA	TRBJ2-3	TRBV29-1	NA	TGCAGCGGGGGGGATGTAAAGGTCGATACGCAGTATTTT	CSGGDVKVDTQYF
TRBD2	TRBJ2-1	TRBV19	NA	TGTGCCAGTAGCGCGGGGGGCTCCTACAATGAGCAGTTCTTC	CASSAGGSYNEQFF
NA	TRBJ2-2	TRBV28	few	TGTGCCAGCAGTTCCCACTCGAACACCGGGGAGCTGTTTTTT	CASSSHSNTGELFF
TRBD1	TRBJ1-2	TRBV10-3	many	TGTGCCATCAGTGTTCGGGACAGGGATTTCGGCTATGGCTACACCTTC	CAISVRDRDFGYGYTF
TRBD1	TRBJ2-3	TRBV11-2	NA	TGTGCCAGCAGCTTCCGGACAGGGCCCACAGATACGCAGTATTTT	CASSFRTGPTDTQYF
TRBD2	TRBJ2-3	TRBV5-1	NA	TGCGCCAGCAGCGCAGGACTAGCGGCCCAGTCAGATACGCAGTATTTT	CASSAGLAAQSDTQYF
NA	TRBJ2-1	TRBV11-3	NA	TGTGCCAGCAGCCGGGGACGATACAATGAGCAGTTCTTC	CASSRGRYNEQFF
TRBD2	TRBJ2-1	TRBV6-5	NA	TGTGCCAGCAGAAATAGCGGGGGGAACCTCAATGAGCAGTTCTTC	CASRNSGGNLNEQFF
NA	TRBJ2-7	TRBV29-1	many	TGCAGCGTTGAAGACCGATTGAGCTCCTACGAGCAGTACTTC	CSVEDRLSSYEQYF
NA	TRBJ1-4	TRBV4-1	NA	TGCGCCAGCAGCCAACGCCGGACAGCCGACAATGAAAAACTGTTTTTT	CASSQRRTADNEKLFF
NA	TRBJ2-1	TRBV12-3/TRBV12-4	NA	TGTGCCAGCAGTTTAAGTATAGGTGAGCAGTTCTTC	CASSLSIGEQFF
NA	TRBJ2-4	TRBV28	NA	TGTGCCAGCAGCTTGACAGATGTAGCCAAAAACATTCAGTACTTC	CASSLTDVAKNIQYF
NA	TRBJ1-2	TRBV14	NA	TGTGCCAGCAGCCAAGGGGCAGTGGGGAAGTATGGCTACACCTTC	CASSQGAVGKYGYTF
NA	TRBJ2-3	TRBV20-1	few	TGCAGTGCTAGCCGGGACTCACCTGGTACGCAGTATTTT	CSASRDSPGTQYF
TRBD2	TRBJ2-3	TRBV5-4	many	TGTGCCAGCAGCTCGGGACTAGCGGGGATTGGGACGTCAGATACGCAGTATTTT	CASSSGLAGIGTSDTQYF
NA	TRBJ1-5	TRBV6-4	many	TGTGCCAGCAGTGAAGGATATAGCAATCAGCCCCAGCATTTT	CASSEGYSNQPQHF
TRBD2	TRBJ2-3	TRBV27	NA	TGTGCGACCCGCGATCGGGGGGGGTCAGATACGCAGTATTTT	CATRDRGGSDTQYF
TRBD2	TRBJ2-5	TRBV11-2	NA	TGTGCCAGCAGCTTAGTGCCGGGACTAGCGGCCCAAGAGACCCAGTACTTC	CASSLVPGLAAQETQYF
NA	TRBJ2-7	TRBV10-1	many	TGCGCCAGCAGTGAGTCAAACAGACGGTACGAGCAGTACTTC	CASSESNRRYEQYF
NA	TRBJ1-2	TRBV14	NA	TGTGCCAGCAGCCAAACACTCTTTGGACAATATGGCTACACCTTC	CASSQTLFGQYGYTF
NA	TRBJ2-3	TRBV11-3	NA	TGTGCCAGCAGCTTAGCTGGACAGAGCACAGATACGCAGTATTTT	CASSLAGQSTDTQYF
NA	TRBJ1-5	TRBV7-2	many	TGTGCCAGCAGCTTAGTTTCCCATCAGCCCCAGCATTTT	CASSLVSHQPQHF
NA	TRBJ1-5	TRBV10-3	NA	TGTGCCATCAGTGATCCTCGACAGGGCAATCAGCCCCAGCATTTT	CAISDPRQGNQPQHF
NA	TRBJ2-5	TRBV20-1	NA	TGCAGTGCTAGAGATCTGGGGCCCCAGGGGACCCAGTACTTC	CSARDLGPQGTQYF
TRBD2	TRBJ2-7	TRBV4-2	many	TGTGCCAGCAGCCAAGCTGGCCTAGCGGGGGGACAATACGAGCAGTACTTC	CASSQAGLAGGQYEQYF
TRBD2	TRBJ2-5	TRBV28	NA	TGTGCCAGCAGTTTAGCGGGGGACTTCCAAGAGACCCAGTACTTC	CASSLAGDFQETQYF
TRBD2	TRBJ2-5	TRBV5-4	many	TGTGCCAGCAGCTTGTCGGCGGGGGGGCCGAAGACCCAGTACTTC	CASSLSAGGPKTQYF
NA	TRBJ1-2	TRBV10-3	many	TGTGCCATCAGTAGAAACACAGGGTCAATGAGCTACACCTTC	CAISRNTGSMSYTF
TRBD1	TRBJ2-6	TRBV6-5	NA	TGTGCCAGCACCCGACAGGGCTCTGGGGCCAACGTCCTGACTTTC	CASTRQGSGANVLTF
NA	TRBJ1-1	TRBV20-1	NA	TGCAGTGCTAGAGATCCACGTCGGGGTGTGAACACTGAAGCTTTCTTT	CSARDPRRGVNTEAFF
TRBD1	TRBJ1-2	TRBV20-1	many	TGCAGTGGCTCACAGGGGAACTATGGCTACACCTTC	CSGSQGNYGYTF
TRBD1	TRBJ2-1	TRBV12-3/TRBV12-4	NA	TGTGCCAGCAGTTTACTCGGGACAGGGGGCTACAATGAGCAGTTCTTC	CASSLLGTGGYNEQFF
NA	TRBJ2-7	TRBV29-1	NA	TGCAGCGTTGACCTGCTAGGGGGAGGCGAGCAGTACTTC	CSVDLLGGGEQYF
NA	TRBJ1-4	TRBV2	NA	TGTGCCAGCAGACGACGGGTTGCAACTAATGAAAAACTGTTTTTT	CASRRRVATNEKLFF
NA	TRBJ2-7	TRBV6-1	NA	TGTGCCATAGCTACGCCGGGACACAGACCCTACGAGCAGTACTTC	CAIATPGHRPYEQYF
NA	TRBJ2-1	TRBV18	few	TGTGCCAGCTCACAGGACCGGGACACGACCTACAATGAGCAGTTCTTC	CASSQDRDTTYNEQFF
NA	TRBJ2-7	TRBV6-2/TRBV6-3	NA	TGTGCCAGCAGCCAAGAGTGGCGGGGGCCCCACGAGCAGTACTTC	CASSQEWRGPHEQYF
NA	TRBJ2-2	TRBV5-6	NA	TGTGCCAGCAGCTTGGAGGGCAGGGTGTCCACCGGGGAGCTGTTTTTT	CASSLEGRVSTGELFF
TRBD2	TRBJ2-2	TRBV27	many	TGTGCCACCGGGACTCTAGCGGGGACCGGGGAGCTGTTTTTT	CATGTLAGTGELFF
NA	TRBJ1-1	TRBV7-8	NA	TGTGCCAGCAGCTTACAGACCCGCCTCGCTTTCTTT	CASSLQTRLAFF
NA	TRBJ1-6	TRBV12-3/TRBV12-4	few	TGTGCCAGCAGTCCCCAGGGACCCATTAATTCACCCCTCCACTTT	CASSPQGPINSPLHF
NA	TRBJ2-6	TRBV5-4	NA	TGTGCCAGCAGCTTACAGGGACCTGGGGCCAACGTCCTGACTTTC	CASSLQGPGANVLTF
NA	TRBJ1-3	TRBV5-1	NA	TGCGCCAGCAGCCGAGAGTCCAGGGCTGGAAACACCATATATTTT	CASSRESRAGNTIYF
NA	TRBJ1-5	TRBV6-2/TRBV6-3	few	TGTGCCAGCAGTTACTCTACCACATTCGTGAGCAATCAGCCCCAGCATTTT	CASSYSTTFVSNQPQHF
NA	TRBJ2-3	TRBV7-3	few	TGTGCCAGCAGCCCTGGTTGGGGGAGGCAGGATACGCAGTATTTT	CASSPGWGRQDTQYF
NA	TRBJ1-5	TRBV7-2	NA	TGTGCCAGCAGCTTAGCATGGGGGAGCGCTCAGCCCCAGCATTTT	CASSLAWGSAQPQHF